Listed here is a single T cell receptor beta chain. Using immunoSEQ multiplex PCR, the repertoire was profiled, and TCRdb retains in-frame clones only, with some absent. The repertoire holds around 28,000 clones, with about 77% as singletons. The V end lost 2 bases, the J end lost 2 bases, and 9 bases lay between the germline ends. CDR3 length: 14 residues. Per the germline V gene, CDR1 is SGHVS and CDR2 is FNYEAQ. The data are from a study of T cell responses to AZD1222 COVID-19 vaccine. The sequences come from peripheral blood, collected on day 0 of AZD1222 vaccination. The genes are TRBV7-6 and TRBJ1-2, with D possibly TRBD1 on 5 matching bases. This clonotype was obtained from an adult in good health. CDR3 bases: TGTGCCAGCAGCTTAACGGGGGACAACTATGGCTACACCTTC. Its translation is CASSLTGDNYGYTF.